What follows are 21 T cell receptor beta chains derived from one specimen sequenced in a study of breast tumors, draining lymph nodes, adjacent tissues (dated by TCRdb to about 2016). Receptor amplification or capture employed multiplex PCR. Reads for this sample came from an Illumina HiSeq 2000. The public reads were run again by TCRdb, first through fastp at Q25 and then through MiXCR, and only productive beta chains were kept. Every CDR3 protein is listed once, alongside the most common genes and DNA of its rows. The sample table contains approximately 140,000 distinct CDR3 sequences; only one count was recorded for roughly 33% of them. Around 2.3% of the sample is taken by the ten largest. The lymph node samples were taken from the axillary draining lymph nodes of breast cancer patients. The sequenced sample consisted of axillary lymph node tissue. These receptors originate from a female donor with breast cancer. Some clones in this sample may be carry-over from other donors' samples.

Notes on this clonotype: A much larger clone differs by one base, so this may be a read error. V is TRBV6-5 and J is TRBJ1-5; D is possibly TRBD1 (6 bases). Germline loops: CDR1 MNHEY, CDR2 SVGAGI. V gave up 8 bases and J gave up 2 bases, with 19 bases separating them. This CDR3 comprises 16 residues. The CDR3 loop reads CASGRLQAGGNQPQHF. The CDR3 nucleotides read TGTGCCAGCGGCCGACTCCAAGCAGGGGGCAATCAGCCCCAGCATTTT.

There are many counts of this clonotype. V and J are TRBV7-8 and TRBJ2-7; maybe TRBD1 (6 bases). Per germline, CDR1 SGHVS and CDR2 FQNEAQ. V was trimmed by 3 bases and J by 0 bases, leaving 12 bases between them. This CDR3 spans 15 amino acids. Here the CDR3 DNA reads TGTGCCAGCAGCTTGCGCAGGGGCAGCTCCTACGAGCAGTACTTC. This gives the protein CASSLRRGSSYEQYF.

V gene TRBV7-9 combines with J gene TRBJ2-5; a weak D match, TRBD2 (5 bases). V was pared by 9 bases and J by 7 bases, with 15 bases between. The CDR3 sequence is 12 residues long. Germline V gives CDR1 SEHNR, CDR2 FQNEAQ (reference sequence). The DNA of the CDR3 is TGTGCCAGTCAAGAGGGCCCCGGGACCCAGTACTTC. Residues: CASQEGPGTQYF.

This clonotype came up many times. A read error may be the cause here, since a much bigger clone is one base away. This chain links TRBV20-1 with TRBJ2-1; no firm D call. This CDR3 spans 11 amino acids. Per the germline V gene, CDR1 is DFQATT and CDR2 is SNEGSKA (reference sequence). CDR3 sequence (DNA): TGCAGTGCTAGAGACAACAATGAGCAGTCCTTC. This encodes CSARDNNEQSF.

This clonotype was observed many times. The rearrangement joins TRBV7-9 to TRBJ1-4; 7 bases are a match to TRBD1. Germline V gene data show CDR1 as SEHNR and CDR2 as FQNEAQ (reference sequence). J gave up 3 bases and V 5 bases, and 12 bases lay outside the gene matches. The CDR3 contains 17 residues. DNA of the CDR3: TGTGCCAGCAGCCCTCGACAGGGCAGGGGGGCTAATGAAAAACTGTTTTTT. Residues: CASSPRQGRGANEKLFF.

This clonotype appeared many times. This chain uses TRBV4-1 with TRBJ2-3; 9 bases match TRBD2. The CDR3 contains 16 residues. Germline lookup yields CDR1 MGHRA and CDR2 YSYEKL. Trimming cost V 0 bases and J 6 bases; bases outside gene matches: 7. For the CDR3, the DNA is TGCGCCAGCAGCCAAGATGGGCGGGGGGGTGGCGATACGCAGTATTTT. It translates to CASSQDGRGGGDTQYF.

The table lists this clonotype with many counts. J is TRBJ2-7 and V is TRBV7-2, with a tentative D call TRBD1 (6 bases). The germline CDR1 and CDR2 sequences are SGHTA and FQGNSA. V shed 1 base and J shed 1 base, with 14 bases lying between them. CDR3 length: 16 residues. CDR3 residues: CASSLVTGFMSYEQYF. The CDR3, as DNA: TGTGCCAGCAGCTTAGTGACAGGATTTATGTCCTACGAGCAGTACTTC.

This clonotype was picked up many times. The chain employs TRBV5-8 and TRBJ1-3, with 8 bases lining up with TRBD1. The CDR3 has 13 amino acids. From germline, CDR1 is SGHTS and CDR2 YDEGEE. Losses at the gene ends were 3 bases for V and 7 bases for J; bases not matched to a gene: 3. Here the CDR3 reads CASSSQGENTIYF. CDR3 sequence (DNA): TGTGCCAGCAGCTCACAGGGGGAGAACACCATATATTTT.

This clonotype was counted many times. The chain uses TRBV9 and TRBJ2-3; D might be TRBD2 (6 bases). CDR1 SGDLS and CDR2 YYNGEE come from the germline V gene. This CDR3 contains 14 residues. The V end lost 7 bases, the J end lost 6 bases, and 18 bases lay between the germline ends. CDR3 sequence (DNA): TGTGCCAGCCCCTGGCGGGGAAAGGGGGATACGCAGTATTTT. Translated: CASPWRGKGDTQYF.

This clonotype was picked up many times. CDR3 region: CAISETGGFSGANVLTF. The CDR3 DNA follows: TGTGCCATCAGTGAGACGGGGGGGTTCTCTGGGGCCAACGTCCTGACTTTC. The chain employs TRBV10-3 and TRBJ2-6; 8 positions agree with TRBD2. CDR1 and CDR2 from the germline V gene are ENHRY and SYGVKD. This CDR3 is built from 17 residues. V was pared by 2 bases and J by 0 bases, with 3 bases of the junction left unmatched.

At least ten counts were recorded for this clonotype. V usage is TRBV18 and J usage is TRBJ2-1, with D hard to call. CDR3 length equals 15 residues. V lost 0 bases and J lost 7, with 13 bases in between. Germline V CDR1 and CDR2: KGHSH, LQKENI. The CDR3 region has the DNA TGTGCCAGCTCACCACCGTGGCAAAGGGCGAATGAGCAGTTCTTC. Translation: CASSPPWQRANEQFF.

Remarks on this clonotype: A much larger clone differs from this one at a single base, so this may be a read error. The gene calls are TRBV28 and TRBJ1-4; no definite D call. In germline, CDR1 is MDHEN, CDR2 SYDVKM. The CDR3 has 16 amino acids. CDR3 in amino acids: CASSFFDLASNEKQFF. CDR3 sequence (DNA): TGTGCCAGCAGTTTTTTTGACCTGGCCTCTAATGAAAAACAGTTTTTT.

In its sample, this clonotype was seen many times. The J gene is TRBJ2-1, the V gene TRBV7-9; TRBD2 is a possible D gene (5 bases). The CDR3 length is 14 residues. Germline CDR1 reads SEHNR; CDR2 reads FQNEAQ (reference sequence). V was trimmed by 5 bases and J by 7 bases, leaving 15 bases between them. CDR3 DNA: TGTGCCAGCAGCCTCTCCGGGGTTGGGAATGAGCAGTTCTTC. Its protein is CASSLSGVGNEQFF.

Of note for this clonotype: This may be a read error: a much more frequent sequence differs by one nucleotide. The rearrangement joins TRBV3-1 to TRBJ2-3; D is ambiguous. The assigned J gene may be wrong: the sequence end matches TRBJ1-5 better. Germline V gene lookup returns CDR1 LGHDT and CDR2 YNNKEL (reference sequence). The CDR3 has 15 residues. CDR3 amino acids: CASSQGNASPDTQHF. The CDR3, as DNA: TGTGCCAGCAGCCAAGGGAATGCTAGTCCAGATACGCAGCATTTT.

This clonotype was seen a few times. This clone may be a read error of a much larger clone one base away. The chain employs TRBV20-1 and TRBJ1-2; maybe TRBD1 (6 bases). Germline CDR1 DFQATT, CDR2 SNEGSKA (reference sequence). The CDR3 sequence is 14 residues long. DNA for the CDR3: TGCAGTGCTAGAGAAGGACAGCGGCCCTATGGCTGCACCTTC. This encodes CSAREGQRPYGCTF.

This clonotype appeared many times. The chain carries TRBV20-1 and TRBJ2-5; D is unclear. CDR1 and CDR2 (germline): DFQATT, SNEGSKA (reference sequence). V was pared by 3 bases and J by 4 bases, with 15 bases between. CDR3 length equals 14 residues. The CDR3 sequence: CSASAGMRSETQYF. The DNA of the CDR3 is TGCAGTGCTAGTGCTGGGATGAGGTCAGAGACCCAGTACTTC.

There are many counts of this clonotype. The chain carries TRBV11-2 and TRBJ2-5, with unresolved D. This CDR3 has 12 amino acids. Germline CDR1 reads SGHAT; CDR2 reads FQNNGV. The V end lost 7 bases, the J end lost 2 bases, and 8 bases lay between the germline ends. CDR3 DNA: TGTGCCAGCATATCAGCGCAAGAGACCCAGTACTTC. As protein: CASISAQETQYF.

The V call is TRBV13, the J call TRBJ1-3; D call uncertain. V was pared by 6 bases and J by 9 bases, with 12 bases between. Germline V gene lookup returns CDR1 PRHDT and CDR2 FYEKMQ (reference sequence). CDR3 length: 12 amino acids. CDR3 in DNA: TGTGCCAGCAGGTTGGCAGATAGCACCATATATTTT. Amino acids: CASRLADSTIYF.

This sequence joins TRBV5-1 and TRBJ1-1; tentative D call: TRBD1 (5 bases). From germline, CDR1 is SGHRS and CDR2 YFSETQ. The CDR3 loop spans 15 amino acids. The V and J ends lost 0 bases and 5 bases respectively, with 14 bases between them. CDR3 loop: CASSLEGGGGTEAFF. Here the CDR3 DNA reads TGCGCCAGCAGCTTGGAGGGCGGGGGAGGGACTGAAGCTTTCTTT.

This clonotype was observed at least ten times. The chain employs TRBV3-1 and TRBJ1-4; no definite D call. Germline V lookup: CDR1 LGHDT, CDR2 YNNKEL (reference sequence). The ends were cut back, 1 base at V and 7 bases at J, with 10 bases in the middle. This CDR3 comprises 14 residues. The CDR3 DNA follows: TGTGCCAGCAGCCAAGCTCCTGTCGTTGAAAAACTGTTTTTT. It yields the protein CASSQAPVVEKLFF.

This clonotype was seen ten or more times. The chain employs TRBV2 and TRBJ1-4, with a tentative D call TRBD1 (5 bases). Per germline, CDR1 SNHLY and CDR2 FYNNEI. Between the trimmed V and J ends, which lost 2 bases and 7 bases, there was a span of 8 bases. This CDR3 has 13 residues. The CDR3 nucleotides are TGTGCCAGCAGTGAATATAGGGGTGAAAAACTGTTTTTT. Translation gives CASSEYRGEKLFF.